This section outlines one T cell receptor (beta chain) sequence together with its context. Its antigen is still unknown. Repertoires were generated with immunoSEQ multiplex PCR, while TCRdb's copy carries only in-frame clones and drops some. The table has under 95,000 clones, about 79% seen once. People whose metastatic non-small-cell lung cancer was chemo-refractory got focal radiation along with CTLA-4 blockade by ipilimumab. This sample was included in a study of radiotherapy plus CTLA-4 blockade in lung cancer. Study summary: Among all patients, approximately 17% showed objective responses, while about 30% had disease control.

Study outcomes and limitations: Following radiotherapy plus ipilimumab, tumor-derived TCR clones expanded in the blood.

This CDR3 has 14 residues. V lost 2 bases and J lost 7, with 15 bases in between. Germline V lookup: CDR1 SGHRS, CDR2 YFSETQ. This TCR was recovered from a human donor with non-small cell lung cancer whose response to radiotherapy plus ipilimumab could not be evaluated. Some clones in this sample may be carry-over from other donors' samples. The sample was peripheral blood, taken from a patient treated with radiotherapy plus ipilimumab. The genes are TRBV5-1 and TRBJ1-2; D remains ambiguous. CDR3 sequence reads: CASSFPGESAGYTF. The CDR3 region has the DNA TGCGCCAGCAGCTTCCCCGGGGAGTCAGCTGGCTACACCTTC.